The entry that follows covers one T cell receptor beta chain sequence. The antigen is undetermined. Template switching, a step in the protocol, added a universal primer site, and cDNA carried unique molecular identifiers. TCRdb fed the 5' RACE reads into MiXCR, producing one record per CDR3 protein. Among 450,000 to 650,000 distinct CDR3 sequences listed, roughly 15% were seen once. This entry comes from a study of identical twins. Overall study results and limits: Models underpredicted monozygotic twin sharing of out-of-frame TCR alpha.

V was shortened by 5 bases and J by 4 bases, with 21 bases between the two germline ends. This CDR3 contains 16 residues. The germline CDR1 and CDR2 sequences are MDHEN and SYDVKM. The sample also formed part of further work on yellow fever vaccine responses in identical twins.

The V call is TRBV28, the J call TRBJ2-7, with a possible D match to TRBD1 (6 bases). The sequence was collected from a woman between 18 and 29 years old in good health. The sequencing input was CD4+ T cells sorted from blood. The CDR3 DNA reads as TGTGCCAGCAGTCCCGACAGGACTCGCAAAGGGTACGAGCAGTACTTC. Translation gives CASSPDRTRKGYEQYF.